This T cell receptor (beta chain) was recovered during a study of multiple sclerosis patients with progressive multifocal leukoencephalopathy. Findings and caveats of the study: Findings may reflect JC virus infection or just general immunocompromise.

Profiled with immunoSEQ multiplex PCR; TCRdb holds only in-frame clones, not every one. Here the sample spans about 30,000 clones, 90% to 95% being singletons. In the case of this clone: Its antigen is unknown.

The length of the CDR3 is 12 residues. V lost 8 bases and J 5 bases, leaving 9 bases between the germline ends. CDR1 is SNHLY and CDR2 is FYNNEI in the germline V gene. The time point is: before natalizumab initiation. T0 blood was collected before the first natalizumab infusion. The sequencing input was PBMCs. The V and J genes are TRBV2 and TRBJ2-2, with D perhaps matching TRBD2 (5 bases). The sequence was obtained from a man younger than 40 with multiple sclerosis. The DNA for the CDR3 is TGTGCCAGCTGGGAGTTTACCGGGGAGCTGTTTTTT. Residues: CASWEFTGELFF.